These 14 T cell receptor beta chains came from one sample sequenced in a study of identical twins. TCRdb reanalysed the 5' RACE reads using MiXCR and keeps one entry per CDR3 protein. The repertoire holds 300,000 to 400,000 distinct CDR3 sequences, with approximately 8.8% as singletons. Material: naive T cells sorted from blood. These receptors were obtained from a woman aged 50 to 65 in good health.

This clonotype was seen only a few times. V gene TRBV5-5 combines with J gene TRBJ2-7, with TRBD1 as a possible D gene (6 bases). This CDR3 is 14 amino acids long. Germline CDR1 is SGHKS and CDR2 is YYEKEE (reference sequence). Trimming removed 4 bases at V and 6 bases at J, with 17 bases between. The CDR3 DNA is TGTGCCAGCAGCCAACGGCCCCGGGACACCGAGCAGTACTTC. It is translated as CASSQRPRDTEQYF. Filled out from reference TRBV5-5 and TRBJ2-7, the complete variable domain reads DAGVTQSPTHLIKTRGQQVTLRCSPISGHKSVSWYQQVLGQGPQFIFQYYEKEERGRGNFPDRFSARQFPNYSSELNVNALLLGDSALYLCASSQRPRDTEQYFGPGTRLTVT.

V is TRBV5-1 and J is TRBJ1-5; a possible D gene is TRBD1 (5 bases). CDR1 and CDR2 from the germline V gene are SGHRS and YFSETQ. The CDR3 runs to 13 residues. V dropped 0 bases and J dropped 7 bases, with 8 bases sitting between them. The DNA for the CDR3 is TGCGCCAGCAGCTTGGAGGGGTTGCAGCCCCAGCATTTT. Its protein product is CASSLEGLQPQHF.

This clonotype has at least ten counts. The DNA for the CDR3 is TGTGCCAGCAGCCGACAGGGAAGCTATGGCTACACCTTC. Amino acids: CASSRQGSYGYTF. The J gene is TRBJ1-2, the V gene TRBV12-3 or TRBV12-4; 7 bases line up with TRBD1. This CDR3 region has 13 residues. V was clipped by 6 bases and J by 4 bases; unmatched bases: 5.

The CDR3 nucleotides read TGTGCTAGTGCCCCGGGACAGCCTTTCACCGGGGAGCTGTTTTTT. Translating gives CASAPGQPFTGELFF. The V call is TRBV12-5, the J call TRBJ2-2, with 7 bases aligning to TRBD1. CDR1 is LGHNT, CDR2 FRNRAP, per germline. This CDR3 has 15 amino acids. V gave up 7 bases and J gave up 4 bases; unmatched junction bases: 9.

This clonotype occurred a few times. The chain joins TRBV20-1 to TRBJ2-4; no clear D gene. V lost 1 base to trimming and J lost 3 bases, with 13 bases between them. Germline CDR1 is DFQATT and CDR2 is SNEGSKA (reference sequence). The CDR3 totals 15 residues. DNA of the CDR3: TGCAGTGCTAGAGTGGATGCCCTAAGCAAAAACATTCAGTACTTC. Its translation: CSARVDALSKNIQYF.

The CDR3: CASSTFWARTEAFF. In DNA form, the CDR3 reads TGTGCCAGCAGTACTTTCTGGGCGAGGACTGAAGCTTTCTTT. The rearrangement links TRBV25-1 to TRBJ1-1; D remains ambiguous. Germline V gene data show CDR1 as MGHDK and CDR2 as SYGVNS. The V and J ends lost 5 bases and 5 bases respectively, with 15 bases between them. This CDR3 region has 14 residues.

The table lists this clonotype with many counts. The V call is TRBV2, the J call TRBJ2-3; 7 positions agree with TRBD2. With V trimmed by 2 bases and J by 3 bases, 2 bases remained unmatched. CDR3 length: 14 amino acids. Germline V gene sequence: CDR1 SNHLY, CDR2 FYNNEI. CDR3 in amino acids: CASSELAETDTQYF. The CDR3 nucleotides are TGTGCCAGCAGTGAACTAGCGGAGACAGATACGCAGTATTTT.

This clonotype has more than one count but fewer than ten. The CDR3 here is CASSRPTGSGILSYNEQFF. The CDR3 coding sequence is TGTGCCAGCAGTCGCCCGACGGGTAGCGGAATACTCTCCTACAATGAGCAGTTCTTC. The chain is built from TRBV27 and TRBJ2-1, with D perhaps TRBD2 (6 bases). The ends were cut back, 5 bases at V and 0 bases at J, with 23 bases in the middle. Germline CDR1 reads MNHEY; CDR2 reads SMNVEV (reference sequence). This CDR3 contains 19 residues.

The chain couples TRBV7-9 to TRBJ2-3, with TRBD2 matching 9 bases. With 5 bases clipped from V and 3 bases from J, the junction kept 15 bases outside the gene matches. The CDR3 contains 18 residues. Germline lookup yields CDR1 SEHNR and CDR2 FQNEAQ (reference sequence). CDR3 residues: CASSAYSGSRKETDTQYF. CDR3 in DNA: TGTGCCAGCAGCGCATATAGCGGGAGTAGGAAGGAAACAGATACGCAGTATTTT.

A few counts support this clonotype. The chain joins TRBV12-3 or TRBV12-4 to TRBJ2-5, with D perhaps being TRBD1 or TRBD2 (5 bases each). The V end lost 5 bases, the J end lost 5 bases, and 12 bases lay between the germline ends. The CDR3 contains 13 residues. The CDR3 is CASSNEGWETQYF. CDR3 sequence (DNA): TGTGCCAGCAGTAACGAGGGGTGGGAGACCCAGTACTTC.

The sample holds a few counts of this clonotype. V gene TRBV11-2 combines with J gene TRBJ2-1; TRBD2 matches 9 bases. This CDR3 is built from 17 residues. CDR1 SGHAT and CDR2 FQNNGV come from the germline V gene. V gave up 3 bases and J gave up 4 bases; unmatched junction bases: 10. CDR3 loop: CASSLSLAGVFYNEQFF. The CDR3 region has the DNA TGTGCCAGCAGCTTGTCATTAGCGGGAGTTTTTTACAATGAGCAGTTCTTC. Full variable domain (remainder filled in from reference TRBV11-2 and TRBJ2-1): EAGVAQSPRYKIIEKRQSVAFWCNPISGHATLYWYQQILGQGPKLLIQFQNNGVVDDSQLPKDRFSAERLKGVDSTLKIQPAKLEDSAVYLCASSLSLAGVFYNEQFFGPGTRLTVL.

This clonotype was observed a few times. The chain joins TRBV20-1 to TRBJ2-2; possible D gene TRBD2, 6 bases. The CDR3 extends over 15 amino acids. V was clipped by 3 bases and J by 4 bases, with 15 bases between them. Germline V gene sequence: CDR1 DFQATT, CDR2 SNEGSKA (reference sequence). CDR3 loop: CSARDPGVRTGELFF. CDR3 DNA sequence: TGCAGTGCTAGGGATCCGGGAGTGCGCACCGGGGAGCTGTTTTTT.

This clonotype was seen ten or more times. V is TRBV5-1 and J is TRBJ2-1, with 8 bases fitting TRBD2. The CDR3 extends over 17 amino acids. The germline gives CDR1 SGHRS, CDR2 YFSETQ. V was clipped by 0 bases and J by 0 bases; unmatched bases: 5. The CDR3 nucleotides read TGCGCCAGCAGCTTGGCCCCGGGAGGGAGCTCCTACAATGAGCAGTTCTTC. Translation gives CASSLAPGGSSYNEQFF.

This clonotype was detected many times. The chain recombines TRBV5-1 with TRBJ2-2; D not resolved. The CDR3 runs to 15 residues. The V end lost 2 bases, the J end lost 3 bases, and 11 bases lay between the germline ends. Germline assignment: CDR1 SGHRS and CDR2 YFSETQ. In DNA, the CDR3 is TGCGCCAGCAGCTTAGATTCTGGGTACACCGGGGAGCTGTTTTTT. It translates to CASSLDSGYTGELFF. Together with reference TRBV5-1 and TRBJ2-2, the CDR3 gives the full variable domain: KAGVTQTPRYLIKTRGQQVTLSCSPISGHRSVSWYQQTPGQGLQFLFEYFSETQRNKGNFPGRFSGRQFSNSRSEMNVSTLELGDSALYLCASSLDSGYTGELFFGEGSRLTVL.